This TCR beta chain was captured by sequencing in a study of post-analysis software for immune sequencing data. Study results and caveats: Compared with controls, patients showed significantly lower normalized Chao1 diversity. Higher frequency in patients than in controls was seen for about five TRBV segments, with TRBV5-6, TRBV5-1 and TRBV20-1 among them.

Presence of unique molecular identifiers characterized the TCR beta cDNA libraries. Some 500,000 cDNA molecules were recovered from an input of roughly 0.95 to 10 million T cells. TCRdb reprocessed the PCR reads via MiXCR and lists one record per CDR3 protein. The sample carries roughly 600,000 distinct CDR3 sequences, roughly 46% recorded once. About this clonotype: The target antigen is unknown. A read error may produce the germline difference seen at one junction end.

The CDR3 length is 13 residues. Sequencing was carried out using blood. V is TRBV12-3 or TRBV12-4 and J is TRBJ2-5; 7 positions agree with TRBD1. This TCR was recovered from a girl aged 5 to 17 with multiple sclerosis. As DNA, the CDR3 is TGTGCCAACAGTCGGGACAGCCAAGAGACCCAGTACTTC. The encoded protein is CANSRDSQETQYF.